Below, 26 T cell receptor beta chains from the same sample are listed, as sequenced in a study of graft-versus-host responses after intestinal transplantation. Their target antigens are unknown. Profiling relied on immunoSEQ multiplex PCR, and the TCRdb table lists in-frame clones only, not all of them. The table has some 70,000 clones, roughly 87% seen once; the top ten hold under 9.5%. The material was unstimulated CD8+ T cells sorted from spleen or lymph node cells, obtained before transplant. The receptor set was obtained from a human donor who was the organ donor for an intestinal transplant.

V gene TRBV4-2 combines with J gene TRBJ2-7; TRBD2 matches 9 bases. Germline values: CDR1 LGHNA, CDR2 YNFKEQ. This CDR3 has 16 residues. After removal of 0 bases from V and 3 bases from J, the junction contained 6 bases not matched to a gene. CDR3 amino acids: CASSQDLVLAGYEQYF. The CDR3 DNA follows: TGTGCCAGCAGCCAAGATCTTGTACTAGCGGGCTACGAGCAGTACTTC.

This rearrangement joins TRBV9 to TRBJ1-2, with a tentative D call TRBD1 (6 bases). The CDR3 contains 13 residues. Germline CDR1 and CDR2: SGDLS and YYNGEE. The ends were cut back, 3 bases at V and 8 bases at J, with 14 bases in the middle. This chain's CDR3 is CASSGFTGSGYTF. The CDR3 nucleotides are TGTGCCAGCAGCGGCTTCACAGGGTCCGGCTACACCTTC.

The chain links TRBV6-1 to TRBJ2-2, with TRBD1 identical over 8 bases. Germline CDR1 and CDR2: MNHNS and SASEGT. The CDR3 contains 15 residues. J lost 6 bases, V lost 6 bases, and 9 bases had no gene match. As DNA, the CDR3 is TGTGCCAGCAGCGCGGACAGGGCAGATTCCGGGGAGCTGTTTTTT. Its protein is CASSADRADSGELFF.

This clone showed up just once. The chain couples TRBV28 to TRBJ2-5, with TRBD1 identical over 7 bases. V shed 3 bases, J shed 9 bases, and the junction held 13 bases outside the gene matches. Germline CDR1 is MDHEN and CDR2 is SYDVKM. This CDR3 comprises 15 residues. The CDR3 protein is CASSFGTVPWGAQYF. The CDR3 coding sequence is TGTGCCAGCAGTTTCGGGACAGTGCCATGGGGAGCCCAGTACTTC.

The gene calls are TRBV10-3 and TRBJ2-5; 10 nucleotides agree with TRBD2. Trimming at V came to 8 bases and at J to 1 base, leaving 7 bases not matched to a gene. The CDR3 totals 15 residues. Germline CDR1 is ENHRY and CDR2 is SYGVKD. CDR3 protein: CAIQSSGGLQETQYF. CDR3 nucleotide sequence: TGTGCCATCCAATCTAGCGGGGGACTCCAAGAGACCCAGTACTTC.

The V gene is TRBV5-6, the J gene TRBJ1-2, with 9 bases matching TRBD1. V shed 6 bases and J 5 bases; nucleotides not matched to a gene: 8. Germline V gene data show CDR1 as SGHDT and CDR2 as YYEEEE. CDR3 length: 14 amino acids. The chain's CDR3 is CASNRGRRLYGYTF. The DNA for the CDR3 is TGTGCCAGCAACAGGGGGCGCCGTCTATATGGCTACACCTTC.

V gene TRBV27 combines with J gene TRBJ1-6; possible D gene TRBD1, 6 bases. The CDR3 has 17 amino acids. Germline CDR1 MNHEY, CDR2 SMNVEV (reference sequence). Trimming removed 5 bases at V and 4 bases at J, with 18 bases between. CDR3 coding DNA: TGTGCCAGCAGTCCTTTCGGGACACGAATGTATAATTCACCCCTCCACTTT. It translates to CASSPFGTRMYNSPLHF.

The count of this clone is one. The chain uses TRBV6-1 and TRBJ2-1, with D hard to call. Germline assignment: CDR1 MNHNS and CDR2 SASEGT. V lost 6 bases and J 3 bases, leaving 12 bases between the germline ends. The CDR3 totals 14 residues. The CDR3 bases are TGTGCCAGCAGCCCACAAAACAGCTACAATGAGCAGTTCTTC. Its protein product is CASSPQNSYNEQFF.

The J gene is TRBJ1-3, the V gene TRBV4-2; D perhaps matches TRBD1 (5 bases). Germline V lookup: CDR1 LGHNA, CDR2 YNFKEQ. With 7 bases removed from V and 4 bases from J, the gap between germline ends came to 17 bases. This CDR3 has 15 residues. The CDR3 region is CASTSGQGVGNTIYF. In DNA, the CDR3 is TGTGCCAGCACCTCTGGGCAGGGAGTAGGAAACACCATATATTTT.

For this clone: The identical CDR3 is also encoded by other nucleotide sequences in the sample. This chain links TRBV6-4 with TRBJ2-3; 14 bases map to TRBD2. The CDR3 has 16 residues. Germline CDR1 and CDR2: MRHNA and SNTAGT. V lost 0 bases, J lost 6 bases, and 2 bases stayed unmatched. The CDR3 reads CASSDSTSGGADTQYF. The CDR3 DNA follows: TGTGCCAGCAGTGACTCGACTAGCGGGGGGGCCGATACGCAGTATTTT.

The chain is built from TRBV28 and TRBJ1-4; 8 bases line up with TRBD1. V dropped 5 bases and J dropped 10; count of bases not matched to a gene: 12. This CDR3 spans 15 amino acids. Germline V CDR1 and CDR2: MDHEN, SYDVKM. The CDR3 loop reads CASSPLTGEIGKLFF. Written as DNA, the CDR3 is TGTGCCAGCAGTCCGCTGACAGGGGAGATCGGAAAACTGTTTTTT.

This chain joins TRBV2 and TRBJ1-1, with 11 nucleotides matching TRBD1. The CDR3 contains 15 residues. Per germline, CDR1 SNHLY and CDR2 FYNNEI. V dropped 9 bases and J dropped 3; count of bases not matched to a gene: 9. CDR3 residues: CARDRAGQGDTEAFF. The CDR3 DNA reads TGTGCCAGAGACCGTGCGGGACAGGGGGACACTGAAGCTTTCTTT. Based on the CDR3 plus reference TRBV2 and TRBJ1-1, the full variable domain is EPEVTQTPSHQVTQMGQEVILRCVPISNHLYFYWYRQILGQKVEFLVSFYNNEISEKSEIFDDQFSVERPDGSNFTLKIRSTKLEDSAMYFCARDRAGQGDTEAFFGQGTRLTVV.

V usage is TRBV4-1 and J usage is TRBJ2-2; 7 nucleotides agree with TRBD1. Germline V gives CDR1 MGHRA, CDR2 YSYEKL. V was pared by 3 bases and J by 4 bases, with 5 bases of the junction left unmatched. CDR3 length: 15 amino acids. CDR3 amino acids: CASSHPRGLTGELFF. CDR3 sequence (DNA): TGCGCCAGCAGCCACCCTAGGGGGCTCACCGGGGAGCTGTTTTTT.

The V and J genes are TRBV27 and TRBJ2-1, with D unresolved. Germline-derived CDR1 and CDR2 are MNHEY and SMNVEV (reference sequence). This CDR3 has 15 residues. The V end was cut by 6 bases, the J end by 0 bases, with 12 bases between. DNA of the CDR3: TGTGCCAGCAGCCTTACTCCTAGCTCCTACAATGAGCAGTTCTTC. Translating gives CASSLTPSSYNEQFF.

CDR3 nucleotide sequence: TGTGCCAGCTCAGAGGGGCTTCTGACTTTCTTT. It encodes CASSEGLLTFF. The chain joins TRBV18 to TRBJ1-1, with a weak D call TRBD1 (5 bases). The CDR3 is 11 amino acids. Germline lookup yields CDR1 KGHSH and CDR2 LQKENI. Trimming removed 5 bases at V and 12 bases at J, with 13 bases between.

Relative to its sample, this clone is medium-sized. The rearrangement uses TRBV25-1 and TRBJ1-2; D perhaps matches TRBD1 (6 bases). Trimming pared 6 bases from V and 11 bases from J, leaving 19 bases between. CDR3 length equals 13 residues. Germline lookup yields CDR1 MGHDK and CDR2 SYGVNS. The CDR3 region is CASSDPGGTGYTF. The DNA of the CDR3 is TGTGCCAGCAGCGACCCCGGGGGCACAGGTTACACCTTC.

The chain combines TRBV6-5 with TRBJ2-7, with D perhaps TRBD2 (5 bases). The germline V and J ends were trimmed by 8 bases and 3 bases, with 17 bases remaining between them. The CDR3 is 14 amino acids. CDR1 and CDR2 (germline): MNHEY, SVGAGI. The CDR3 loop is CASPLGEGCYEQYF. CDR3 sequence (DNA): TGTGCCAGCCCACTGGGAGAGGGTTGCTACGAGCAGTACTTC.

The chain has TRBV15 and TRBJ2-7; a weak D match, TRBD2 (6 bases). This CDR3 contains 15 residues. The germline V gene encodes CDR1 LNHNV and CDR2 YYDKDF (reference sequence). The V end lost 5 bases, the J end lost 0 bases, and 14 bases lay between the germline ends. The CDR3 nucleotides read TGTGCCACCAGCGACGGGCGGGACGGCTCCTACGAGCAGTACTTC. This sequence encodes CATSDGRDGSYEQYF.

This clone came up once. J is TRBJ2-7 and V is TRBV27, with 8 bases identical to TRBD1. Germline CDR1 and CDR2: MNHEY and SMNVEV (reference sequence). CDR3 length: 13 amino acids. V shed 5 bases and J 5 bases; nucleotides not matched to a gene: 5. This CDR3 is CASSLRTGNEQYF. As DNA, the CDR3 is TGTGCCAGCAGTCTAAGGACAGGGAACGAGCAGTACTTC.

The chain couples TRBV5-4 to TRBJ2-5; no clear D gene. CDR1 is SGHNT and CDR2 is YYREEE in the germline V gene (reference sequence). Between the trimmed V and J ends, which lost 0 bases and 2 bases, there was a span of 8 bases. The CDR3 has 14 amino acids. In nucleotides, the CDR3 is TGTGCCAGCAGCTTGGATCGGCTACAAGAGACCCAGTACTTC. Amino acid sequence: CASSLDRLQETQYF.

V and J are TRBV4-1 and TRBJ1-2; D may be TRBD1 (6 bases). V lost 1 base to trimming and J lost 5 bases, with 11 bases between them. Germline V CDR1 and CDR2: MGHRA, YSYEKL. The CDR3 is made up of 14 amino acids. CDR3 in amino acids: CASSQAGTQYGYTF. The CDR3 DNA reads as TGCGCCAGCAGCCAAGCCGGGACACAATATGGCTACACCTTC.

The J gene is TRBJ1-1, the V gene TRBV4-1, with D possibly matching TRBD1 (6 bases). The CDR3 runs 14 residues. The V gene lost 2 bases and the J gene lost 5 bases, with 12 bases spanning the gap. CDR1 is MGHRA, CDR2 YSYEKL, per germline. The CDR3 DNA follows: TGCGCCAGCAGCCAACAAACCCAGGGGACTGAAGCTTTCTTT. This sequence encodes CASSQQTQGTEAFF.

V usage is TRBV6-1 and J usage is TRBJ1-1; maybe TRBD1 (5 bases). The germline gives CDR1 MNHNS, CDR2 SASEGT. The V and J ends lost 8 bases and 5 bases respectively, with 18 bases between them. The length of the CDR3 is 14 residues. DNA of the CDR3: TGTGCCAGCTATAAAGGAGCTGGGGGGACTGAAGCTTTCTTT. It translates to CASYKGAGGTEAFF.

This clone was counted only a few times. The chain uses TRBV4-2 and TRBJ2-7; 10 positions match TRBD1. Unmatched junction bases numbered 7, after V lost 0 bases and J lost 2 bases. The CDR3 is made up of 17 amino acids. The V gene's germline CDR1 is LGHNA and CDR2 YNFKEQ. The CDR3 DNA sequence: TGTGCCAGCAGCCAAGATAGGACAGGGGGGTCTACCTACGAGCAGTACTTC. It is translated as CASSQDRTGGSTYEQYF.

The chain recombines TRBV7-2 with TRBJ1-2; D unresolved. V lost 6 bases to trimming and J lost 4 bases, with 21 bases between them. Germline V lookup: CDR1 SGHTA, CDR2 FQGNSA. The CDR3 has 16 residues. For the CDR3, the DNA is TGTGCCAGCAGTCTTACTCCTCCTAGTAGCGTCTATGGCTACACCTTC. Its translation: CASSLTPPSSVYGYTF.

The chain employs TRBV30 and TRBJ2-7, with D possibly being TRBD1 (6 bases). V was trimmed by 4 bases and J by 3 bases, leaving 16 bases between them. The CDR3 has 14 amino acids. Germline CDR1 reads GTSNPN; CDR2 reads SVGIG (reference sequence). The CDR3: CAWNAPQGYYEQYF. CDR3 coding DNA: TGTGCCTGGAACGCTCCGCAGGGGTACTACGAGCAGTACTTC. Full variable domain (missing parts from reference TRBV30 and TRBJ2-7): SQTIHQWPATLVQPVGSPLSLECTVEGTSNPNLYWYRQAAGRGLQLLFYSVGIGQISSEVPQNLSASRPQDRQFILSSKKLLLSDSGFYLCAWNAPQGYYEQYFGPGTRLTVT.